This TCR beta chain emerged from a study of radiotherapy plus CTLA-4 blockade in lung cancer. Study as a whole: Objective response was observed in about 19% of patients, and disease control in roughly 30%. General study findings and limits: Subsequent to radiotherapy plus ipilimumab, tumor-derived TCR clones underwent expansion in blood.

Libraries were prepared by immunoSEQ multiplex PCR; TCRdb keeps only in-frame clonotypes and omits some of them. The table shows fewer than 65,000 clones, with 80% to 90% occurring only once. Each patient with chemo-refractory metastatic non-small-cell lung cancer was treated with focal radiation plus CTLA-4 blockade using ipilimumab. Regarding this clone: The target antigen is unknown.

From germline, CDR1 is MDHEN and CDR2 SYDVKM. The CDR3 sequence is 19 residues long. V shed 4 bases, J shed 9 bases, and the junction held 18 bases outside the gene matches. Sequences were derived from peripheral blood, sampled from a patient treated with radiotherapy plus ipilimumab. The chain couples TRBV28 to TRBJ2-1; 13 bases match TRBD2. The clonotype was recovered from a human donor with non-small cell lung cancer whose response to radiotherapy plus ipilimumab could not be evaluated. CDR3 in DNA: TGTGCCAGCAGTTCCTGGACTAGCGGGAGACGGGTAGCCGGGACTGAGCAGTTCTTC. Translated: CASSSWTSGRRVAGTEQFF.